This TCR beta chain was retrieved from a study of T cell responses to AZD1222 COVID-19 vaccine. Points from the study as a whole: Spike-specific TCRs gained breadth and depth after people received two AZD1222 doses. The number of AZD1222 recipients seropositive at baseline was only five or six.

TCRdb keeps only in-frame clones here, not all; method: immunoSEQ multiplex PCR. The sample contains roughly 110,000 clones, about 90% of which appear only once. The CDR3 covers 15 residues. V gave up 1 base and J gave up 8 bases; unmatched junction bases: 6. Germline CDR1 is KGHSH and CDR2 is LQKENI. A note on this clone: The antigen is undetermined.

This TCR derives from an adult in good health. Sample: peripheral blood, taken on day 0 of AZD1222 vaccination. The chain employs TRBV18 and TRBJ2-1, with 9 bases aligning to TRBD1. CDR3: CASSPQMDRGDEQFF. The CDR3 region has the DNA TGTGCCAGCTCACCACAAATGGACAGGGGCGATGAGCAGTTCTTC.